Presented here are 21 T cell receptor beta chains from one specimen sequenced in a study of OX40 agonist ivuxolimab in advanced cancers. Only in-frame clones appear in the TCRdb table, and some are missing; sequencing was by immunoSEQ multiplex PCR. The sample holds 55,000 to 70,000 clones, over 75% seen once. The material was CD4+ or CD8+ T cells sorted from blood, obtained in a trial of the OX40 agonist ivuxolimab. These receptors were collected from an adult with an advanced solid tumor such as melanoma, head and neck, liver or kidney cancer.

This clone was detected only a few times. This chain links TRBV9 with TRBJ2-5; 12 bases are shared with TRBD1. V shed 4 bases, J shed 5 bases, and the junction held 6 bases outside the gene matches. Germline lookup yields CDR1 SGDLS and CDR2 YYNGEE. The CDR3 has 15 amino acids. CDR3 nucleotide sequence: TGTGCCAGCAGCTTCGGGACAGGGGGCGGTGAGACCCAGTACTTC. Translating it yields CASSFGTGGGETQYF. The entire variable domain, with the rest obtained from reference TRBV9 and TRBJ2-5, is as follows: DSGVTQTPKHLITATGQRVTLRCSPRSGDLSVYWYQQSLDQGLQFLIQYYNGEERAKGNILERFSAQQFPDLHSELNLSSLELGDSALYFCASSFGTGGGETQYFGPGTRLLVL.

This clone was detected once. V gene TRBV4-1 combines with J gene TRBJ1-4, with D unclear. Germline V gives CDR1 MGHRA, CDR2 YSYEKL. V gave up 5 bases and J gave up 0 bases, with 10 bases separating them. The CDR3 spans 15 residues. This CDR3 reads CASSDGSATNEKLFF. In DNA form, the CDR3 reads TGCGCCAGCAGCGACGGCAGTGCAACTAATGAAAAACTGTTTTTT.

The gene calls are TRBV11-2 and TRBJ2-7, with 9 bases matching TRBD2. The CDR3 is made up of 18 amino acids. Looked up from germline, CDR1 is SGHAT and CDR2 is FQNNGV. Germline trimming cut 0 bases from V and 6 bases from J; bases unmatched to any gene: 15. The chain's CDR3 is CASSLDGGGAWTESEQYF. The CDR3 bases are TGTGCCAGCAGCTTAGACGGCGGGGGGGCCTGGACGGAATCCGAGCAGTACTTC. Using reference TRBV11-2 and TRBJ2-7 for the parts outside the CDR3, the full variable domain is EAGVAQSPRYKIIEKRQSVAFWCNPISGHATLYWYQQILGQGPKLLIQFQNNGVVDDSQLPKDRFSAERLKGVDSTLKIQPAKLEDSAVYLCASSLDGGGAWTESEQYFGPGTRLTVT.

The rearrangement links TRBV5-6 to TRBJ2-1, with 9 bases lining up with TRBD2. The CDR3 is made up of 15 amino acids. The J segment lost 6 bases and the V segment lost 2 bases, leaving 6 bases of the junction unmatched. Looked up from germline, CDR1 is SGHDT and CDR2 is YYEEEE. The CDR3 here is CASSFDAGGPNEQFF. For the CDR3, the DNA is TGTGCCAGCAGCTTTGACGCGGGAGGGCCCAATGAGCAGTTCTTC.

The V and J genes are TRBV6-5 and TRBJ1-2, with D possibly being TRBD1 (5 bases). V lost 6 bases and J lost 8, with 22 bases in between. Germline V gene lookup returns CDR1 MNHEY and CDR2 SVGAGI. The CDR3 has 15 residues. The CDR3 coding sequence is TGTGCCAGCAGGGCTTCCGGGACGGCTCTGGGGGGCTACACCTTC. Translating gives CASRASGTALGGYTF.

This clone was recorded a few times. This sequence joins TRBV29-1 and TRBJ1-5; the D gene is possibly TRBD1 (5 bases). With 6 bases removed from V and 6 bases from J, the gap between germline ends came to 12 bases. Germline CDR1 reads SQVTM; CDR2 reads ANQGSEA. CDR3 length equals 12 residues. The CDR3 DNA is TGCAGCGTGAAAGAGGGGAGTCAGCCCCAGCATTTT. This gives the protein CSVKEGSQPQHF. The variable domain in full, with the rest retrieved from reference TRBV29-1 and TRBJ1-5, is SAVISQKPSRDICQRGTSLTIQCQVDSQVTMMFWYRQQPGQSLTLIATANQGSEATYESGFVIDKFPISRPNLTFSTLTVSNMSPEDSSIYLCSVKEGSQPQHFGDGTRLSIL.

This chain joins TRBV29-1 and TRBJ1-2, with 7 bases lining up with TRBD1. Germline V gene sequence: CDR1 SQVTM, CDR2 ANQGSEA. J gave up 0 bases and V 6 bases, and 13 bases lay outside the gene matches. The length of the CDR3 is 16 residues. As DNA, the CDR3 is TGCAGCGTCGAGGGGCAGGGGGGGTTAGCTAACTATGGCTACACCTTC. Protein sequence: CSVEGQGGLANYGYTF.

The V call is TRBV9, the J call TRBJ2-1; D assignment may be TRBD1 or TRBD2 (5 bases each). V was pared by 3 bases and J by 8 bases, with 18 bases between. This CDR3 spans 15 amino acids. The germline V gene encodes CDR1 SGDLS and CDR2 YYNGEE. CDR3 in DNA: TGTGCCAGCAGCGCGGCCGGGACCGCCGACGATGAGCAGTTCTTC. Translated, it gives CASSAAGTADDEQFF.

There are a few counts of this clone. The CDR3 DNA reads as TGTGCCAGCAGTTCACAGGGGAACACTGAAGCTTTCTTT. Residues: CASSSQGNTEAFF. This chain links TRBV7-8 with TRBJ1-1; D might be TRBD1 (6 bases). Trimming cost V 6 bases and J 1 base, with 9 bases left between them. Germline-derived CDR1 and CDR2 are SGHVS and FQNEAQ. The CDR3 totals 13 residues.

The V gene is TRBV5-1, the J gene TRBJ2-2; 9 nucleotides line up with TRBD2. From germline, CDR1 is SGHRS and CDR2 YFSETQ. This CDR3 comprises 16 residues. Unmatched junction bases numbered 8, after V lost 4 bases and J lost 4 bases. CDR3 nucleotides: TGCGCCAGCAGCACACCGGGACTAGCCGGCACCGGGGAGCTGTTTTTT. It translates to CASSTPGLAGTGELFF. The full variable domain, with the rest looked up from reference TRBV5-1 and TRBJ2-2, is KAGVTQTPRYLIKTRGQQVTLSCSPISGHRSVSWYQQTPGQGLQFLFEYFSETQRNKGNFPGRFSGRQFSNSRSEMNVSTLELGDSALYLCASSTPGLAGTGELFFGEGSRLTVL.

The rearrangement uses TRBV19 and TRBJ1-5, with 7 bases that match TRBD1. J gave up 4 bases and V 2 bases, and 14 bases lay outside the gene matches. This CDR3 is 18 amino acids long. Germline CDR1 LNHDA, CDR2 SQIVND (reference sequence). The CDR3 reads CASSIYPISRGRNQPQHF. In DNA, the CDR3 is TGTGCCAGTAGTATATACCCCATATCTAGGGGGCGTAATCAGCCCCAGCATTTT.

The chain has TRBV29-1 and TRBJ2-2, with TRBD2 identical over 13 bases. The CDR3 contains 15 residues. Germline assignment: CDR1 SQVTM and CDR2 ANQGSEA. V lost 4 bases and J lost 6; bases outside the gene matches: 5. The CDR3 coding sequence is TGCAGCGTTGGAACTAGCGGGGGGGCCTCCGGGGAGCTGTTTTTT. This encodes CSVGTSGGASGELFF.

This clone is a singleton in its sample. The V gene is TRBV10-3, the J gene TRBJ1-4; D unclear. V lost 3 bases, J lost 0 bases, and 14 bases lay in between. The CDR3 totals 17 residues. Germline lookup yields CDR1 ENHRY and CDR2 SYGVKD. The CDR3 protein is CAISDPADPATNEKLFF. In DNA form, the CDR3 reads TGTGCCATCAGTGACCCGGCAGACCCAGCAACTAATGAAAAACTGTTTTTT.

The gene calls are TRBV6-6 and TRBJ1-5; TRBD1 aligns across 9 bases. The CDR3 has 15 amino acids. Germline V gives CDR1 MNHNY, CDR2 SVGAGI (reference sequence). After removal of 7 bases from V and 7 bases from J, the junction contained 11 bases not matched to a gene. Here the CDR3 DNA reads TGTGCCAGCATCCCGGGACAGGGTGTATCCCAGCCCCAGCATTTT. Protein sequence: CASIPGQGVSQPQHF.

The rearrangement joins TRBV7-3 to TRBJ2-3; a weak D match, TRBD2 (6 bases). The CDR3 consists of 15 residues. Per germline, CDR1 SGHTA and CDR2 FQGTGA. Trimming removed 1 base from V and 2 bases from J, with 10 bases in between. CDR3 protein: CASSLSAGTTDTQYF. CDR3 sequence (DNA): TGTGCCAGCAGCTTAAGCGCGGGGACCACAGATACGCAGTATTTT.

CDR3 in amino acids: CASSRNARGGAGGDTQYF. The CDR3 nucleotides are TGTGCCAGCAGCCGAAACGCACGCGGGGGGGCCGGGGGAGATACGCAGTATTTT. The V call is TRBV4-2, the J call TRBJ2-3; the match to TRBD2 covers 9 bases. This CDR3 has 18 residues. The junction had 16 bases not matched to a gene; V was cut back by 4 bases and J by 5 bases. The germline V gene encodes CDR1 LGHNA and CDR2 YNFKEQ.

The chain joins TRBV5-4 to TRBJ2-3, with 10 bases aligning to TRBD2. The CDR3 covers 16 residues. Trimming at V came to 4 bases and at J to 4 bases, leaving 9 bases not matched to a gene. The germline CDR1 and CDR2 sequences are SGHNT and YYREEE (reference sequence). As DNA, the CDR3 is TGTGCCAGCAGCGCCGGACTAGCGGCGGAAGCAGATACGCAGTATTTT. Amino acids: CASSAGLAAEADTQYF.

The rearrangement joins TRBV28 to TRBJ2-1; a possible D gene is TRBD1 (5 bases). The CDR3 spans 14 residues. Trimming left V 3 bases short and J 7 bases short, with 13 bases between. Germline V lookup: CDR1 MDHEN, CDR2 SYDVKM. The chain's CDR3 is CASSFLRGTNEQFF. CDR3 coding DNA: TGTGCCAGCAGTTTTCTAAGGGGAACAAATGAGCAGTTCTTC. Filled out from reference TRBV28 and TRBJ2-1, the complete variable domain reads DVKVTQSSRYLVKRTGEKVFLECVQDMDHENMFWYRQDPGLGLRLIYFSYDVKMKEKGDIPEGYSVSREKKERFSLILESASTNQTSMYLCASSFLRGTNEQFFGPGTRLTVL.

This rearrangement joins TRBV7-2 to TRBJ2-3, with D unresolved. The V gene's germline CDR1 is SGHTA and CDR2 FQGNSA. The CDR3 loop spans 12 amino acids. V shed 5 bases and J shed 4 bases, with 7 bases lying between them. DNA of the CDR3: TGTGCCAGCAGCCCTAGGTCAGATACGCAGTATTTT. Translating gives CASSPRSDTQYF.

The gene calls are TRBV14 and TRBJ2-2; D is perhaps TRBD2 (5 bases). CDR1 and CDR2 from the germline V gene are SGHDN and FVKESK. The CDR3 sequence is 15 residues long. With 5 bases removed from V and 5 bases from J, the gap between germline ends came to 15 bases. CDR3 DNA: TGTGCCAGCAGCTATAGATTAGGCGGGACCGGGGAGCTGTTTTTT. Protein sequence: CASSYRLGGTGELFF. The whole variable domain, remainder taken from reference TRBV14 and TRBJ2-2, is EAGVTQFPSHSVIEKGQTVTLRCDPISGHDNLYWYRRVMGKEIKFLLHFVKESKQDESGMPNNRFLAERTGGTYSTLKVQPAELEDSGVYFCASSYRLGGTGELFFGEGSRLTVL.

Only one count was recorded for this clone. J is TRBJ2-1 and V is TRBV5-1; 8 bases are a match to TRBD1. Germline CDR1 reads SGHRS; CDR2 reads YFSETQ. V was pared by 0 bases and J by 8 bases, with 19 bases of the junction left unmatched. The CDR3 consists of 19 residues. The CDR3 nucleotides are TGCGCCAGCAGCTTGGAACCTAGGACTACTCTCGGACAGGGCGATGAGCAGTTCTTC. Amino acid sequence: CASSLEPRTTLGQGDEQFF.